The 24 T cell receptor beta chains given below trace back to one sample, sequenced in a study of blood T cells in healthy people across ages. The second PCR ran roughly 6 to 11 cycles with a sample-barcoded 5' primer and J-beta primers. TCRdb analysed the 5' RACE reads with MiXCR anew, one entry per CDR3 protein. Of more than 900,000 distinct CDR3 sequences in the sample, about 27% were seen once. These same data were also listed under a study on T cells of mothers and their children.

The sequencing input was blood. The receptors here all came from a woman aged 35 to 49 in good health.

To note about this clonotype: This is likely a read error, given that the CDR3 carries no conserved phenylalanine or tryptophan at its end. No DNA is shown, since the ends of the CDR3 on it are uncertain; the CDR3 is the one TCRdb lists. The chain couples TRBV5-1 to TRBJ2-3; TRBD2, the D gene given by the table, was not confirmed from the DNA. Germline CDR1 reads SGHRS; CDR2 reads YFSETQ. The CDR3 region is 13 residues in length, termini included. The CDR3 protein is CASSFKASGGTGR.

The chain recombines TRBV7-9 with TRBJ2-7; no firm D call. Trimming removed 1 base at V and 7 bases at J, with 11 bases between. The length of the CDR3 is 13 residues. CDR1 and CDR2 from the germline V gene are SEHNR and FQNEAQ (reference sequence). CDR3 amino acids: CASSLVLVGEQYF. CDR3 nucleotide sequence: TGTGCCAGCAGCTTAGTGCTAGTTGGTGAGCAGTACTTC.

This clonotype was counted between two and nine times. In nucleotides, the CDR3 is TGTGCCAGCAGTTTTCGGGGGACAGGGGGGGGTTCGGTAACTAATGAAAAACTGTTTTTT. The encoded protein is CASSFRGTGGGSVTNEKLFF. J is TRBJ1-4 and V is TRBV12-3 or TRBV12-4; 11 bases are shared with TRBD1. This CDR3 contains 20 residues. V dropped 3 bases and J dropped 1; count of bases not matched to a gene: 13.

The chain joins TRBV12-3 or TRBV12-4 to TRBJ2-3; a weak D match, TRBD2 (5 bases). CDR3 size: 15 residues. V shed 2 bases and J shed 3 bases, with 12 bases lying between them. CDR3 in amino acids: CASSLMRVGTDTQYF. In nucleotides, the CDR3 is TGTGCCAGCAGTTTAATGAGGGTCGGGACAGATACGCAGTATTTT.

This clonotype showed up many times. The V gene is TRBV4-2, the J gene TRBJ1-2; 9 bases are a match to TRBD1. Per germline, CDR1 LGHNA and CDR2 YNFKEQ. This CDR3 region has 17 residues. V lost 0 bases to trimming and J lost 2 bases; unmatched junction nucleotides: 7. The CDR3 sequence is CASSQDRDRVTNYGYTF. The CDR3 nucleotides read TGTGCCAGCAGCCAAGATAGGGACAGGGTTACCAACTATGGCTACACCTTC.

This clonotype was counted a few times. The chain employs TRBV5-6 and TRBJ1-2; D is ambiguous. CDR3 size: 12 residues. Germline assignment: CDR1 SGHDT and CDR2 YYEEEE. Trimming shortened V by 1 base and J by 7 bases, and 8 bases separated the two germline ends. Here the CDR3 DNA reads TGTGCCAGCAGCTTGAACTTTCTTGGCTACACCTTC. It codes for CASSLNFLGYTF.

The V and J genes are TRBV4-3 and TRBJ1-2; D gene unclear. V was clipped by 0 bases and J by 5 bases, with 10 bases between them. The CDR3 contains 14 residues. CDR1 is LGHNA, CDR2 YSLEER, per germline. The CDR3: CASSQESRGYGYTF. The CDR3 DNA reads TGCGCCAGCAGCCAAGAATCCCGCGGATATGGCTACACCTTC.

V usage is TRBV12-3 or TRBV12-4 and J usage is TRBJ1-5; a possible D gene is TRBD1 (5 bases). The CDR3 contains 13 residues. The V end lost 6 bases, the J end lost 6 bases, and 12 bases lay between the germline ends. The CDR3 nucleotides are TGTGCCAGCAGCCAGGGAACAGCTCAGCCCCAGCATTTT. This encodes CASSQGTAQPQHF.

The chain is built from TRBV20-1 and TRBJ2-5; the D gene is possibly TRBD2 (5 bases). With the DNA end fitting TRBJ2-7 better, the J assignment may be wrong. Germline V lookup: CDR1 DFQATT, CDR2 SNEGSKA (reference sequence). The CDR3 is made up of 12 amino acids. Here the CDR3 reads CSAPNERIEQYF. The CDR3 coding sequence is TGCAGTGCCCCCAATGAGCGGATCGAGCAGTACTTC.

The chain has TRBV6-5 and TRBJ2-4, with 10 bases that match TRBD1. With 4 bases clipped from V and 0 bases from J, the junction kept 21 bases outside the gene matches. Germline V gene sequence: CDR1 MNHEY, CDR2 SVGAGI. This CDR3 contains 22 residues. In DNA form, the CDR3 reads TGTGCCAGCAGTTCCGCCGGGGGTTCGGGACAGGGGCGCCCGTTAGCCAAAAACATTCAGTACTTC. This codes for CASSSAGGSGQGRPLAKNIQYF.

The V and J genes are TRBV9 and TRBJ2-1, with TRBD1 identical over 7 bases. The junction had 7 bases not matched to a gene; V was cut back by 4 bases and J by 6 bases. Germline lookup yields CDR1 SGDLS and CDR2 YYNGEE. CDR3 length equals 14 residues. CDR3 region: CASSRRQGSNEQFF. The CDR3 DNA follows: TGTGCCAGCAGCAGACGACAGGGTAGCAATGAGCAGTTCTTC.

The rearrangement joins TRBV7-2 to TRBJ2-3, with D possibly being TRBD1 (6 bases). Trimming left V 4 bases short and J 2 bases short, with 13 bases between. Germline CDR1 is SGHTA and CDR2 is FQGNSA. The CDR3 is made up of 15 amino acids. The CDR3 reads CASSCNPGATDTQYF. The CDR3 DNA sequence: TGTGCCAGCAGCTGTAATCCAGGGGCCACAGATACGCAGTATTTT.

This sequence joins TRBV7-2 and TRBJ1-5; 9 bases align to TRBD1. Germline CDR1 SGHTA, CDR2 FQGNSA. CDR3 size: 15 residues. The V gene end was trimmed by 4 bases and the J gene end by 3 bases; junction bases not matched to a gene: 4. The CDR3 protein is CASSYGTGINQPQHF. DNA for the CDR3: TGTGCCAGCAGCTATGGGACAGGGATCAATCAGCCCCAGCATTTT.

The chain recombines TRBV28 with TRBJ2-5, with a tentative D call TRBD1 (6 bases). V shed 3 bases and J shed 5 bases, with 25 bases lying between them. This CDR3 region has 18 residues. Germline V gene data show CDR1 as MDHEN and CDR2 as SYDVKM. The CDR3 sequence is CASSFPLSRDTGWETQYF. In nucleotides, the CDR3 is TGTGCCAGCAGTTTTCCCCTGTCACGGGACACGGGTTGGGAGACCCAGTACTTC.

To note about this clonotype: Possible read error: a much larger clone is one base away. This chain links TRBV7-9 with TRBJ2-6, with TRBD1 as a possible D gene (5 bases). Germline V gene data show CDR1 as SEHNR and CDR2 as FQNEAQ (reference sequence). The CDR3 covers 13 residues. The CDR3 protein is CASSVSGASVLTF. The CDR3 nucleotides are TGTGCCAGCTCAGTCTCTGGGGCCAGCGTCCTGACTTTC.

A few counts support this clonotype. The J gene is TRBJ1-2, the V gene TRBV7-9; D is uncertain. This CDR3 comprises 12 residues. Trimming removed 1 base from V and 13 bases from J, with 13 bases in between. Germline V gene data show CDR1 as SEHNR and CDR2 as FQNEAQ (reference sequence). The CDR3 sequence: CASSLDVGPITF. As DNA, the CDR3 is TGTGCCAGCAGCTTAGACGTCGGGCCCATCACCTTC.

This chain joins TRBV15 and TRBJ2-1, with TRBD2 matching 7 bases. Looked up from germline, CDR1 is LNHNV and CDR2 is YYDKDF (reference sequence). V lost 8 bases and J lost 1; bases outside the gene matches: 14. The CDR3 sequence is 17 residues long. The CDR3 DNA reads as TGTGCCACCCAGGTTTTTCCTAGCGGAAAATCCTACAATGAGCAGTTCTTC. It specifies CATQVFPSGKSYNEQFF. Combining the CDR3 with reference TRBV15 and TRBJ2-1 gives the whole variable domain DAMVIQNPRYQVTQFGKPVTLSCSQTLNHNVMYWYQQKSSQAPKLLFHYYDKDFNNEADTPDNFQSRRPNTSFCFLDIRSPGLGDTAMYLCATQVFPSGKSYNEQFFGPGTRLTVL.

This clonotype has only a few counts. The chain joins TRBV27 to TRBJ2-2, with 10 bases identical to TRBD1. This CDR3 spans 19 amino acids. CDR1 is MNHEY and CDR2 is SMNVEV in the germline V gene (reference sequence). V dropped 0 bases and J dropped 4; count of bases not matched to a gene: 11. DNA for the CDR3: TGTGCCAGCAGTTTATCGGGCCTCCGGGACAGGGGTGGCACCGGGGAGCTGTTTTTT. This gives the protein CASSLSGLRDRGGTGELFF.

This clonotype appeared many times. Here the CDR3 DNA reads TGTGCCAGCAGTTACCTGCAGGACGCGGACTACGAGCAGTACTTC. This translates into CASSYLQDADYEQYF. The chain uses TRBV6-6 and TRBJ2-7; D is unclear. V was clipped by 2 bases and J by 3 bases, with 14 bases between them. Germline V lookup: CDR1 MNHNY, CDR2 SVGAGI (reference sequence). This CDR3 region has 15 residues.

The genes are TRBV20-1 and TRBJ1-5; TRBD1 matches at 8 bases. The CDR3 consists of 15 residues. Germline loops: CDR1 DFQATT, CDR2 SNEGSKA (reference sequence). V lost 8 bases, J lost 3 bases, and 12 bases stayed unmatched. CDR3 in DNA: TGCAGTACTCCCTACGCCAGGGGGCCCAATCAGCCCCAGCATTTT. As protein: CSTPYARGPNQPQHF.

This clonotype occurred many times. The rearrangement joins TRBV5-6 to TRBJ2-1; 9 positions agree with TRBD1. The CDR3 contains 15 residues. J was trimmed by 10 bases and V by 4 bases; bases with no gene match: 12. Germline CDR1 is SGHDT and CDR2 is YYEEEE. The CDR3 DNA reads as TGTGCCAGCAGCGACCGGGACAGGGCCAATTTGGAGCAGTTCTTC. Amino acids: CASSDRDRANLEQFF.

This clonotype was detected ten times or more. The chain links TRBV7-9 to TRBJ1-2; TRBD1 matches 8 bases. The CDR3 consists of 12 residues. From germline, CDR1 is SEHNR and CDR2 FQNEAQ (reference sequence). J was trimmed by 10 bases and V by 6 bases; bases with no gene match: 7. CDR3 region: CASSPRGQDYTF. CDR3 in DNA: TGTGCCAGCAGTCCTCGGGGACAGGACTACACCTTC.

This clonotype was seen many times. Written as DNA, the CDR3 is TGTGCCAGCAGCCCAGGAGGGTTGCGGGAGGCCTACACAGATACGCAGTATTTT. This sequence encodes CASSPGGLREAYTDTQYF. This chain uses TRBV9 with TRBJ2-3, with 8 bases aligning to TRBD2. V shed 4 bases, J shed 2 bases, and the junction held 15 bases outside the gene matches. From germline, CDR1 is SGDLS and CDR2 YYNGEE. CDR3 length: 18 amino acids. The entire variable domain, with the rest obtained from reference TRBV9 and TRBJ2-3, is as follows: DSGVTQTPKHLITATGQRVTLRCSPRSGDLSVYWYQQSLDQGLQFLIQYYNGEERAKGNILERFSAQQFPDLHSELNLSSLELGDSALYFCASSPGGLREAYTDTQYFGPGTRLTVL.

This clonotype showed up just a few times. The chain links TRBV28 to TRBJ1-1; D is possibly TRBD1 (6 bases). Trimming pared 3 bases from V and 6 bases from J, leaving 17 bases between. The CDR3 contains 15 residues. Germline V lookup: CDR1 MDHEN, CDR2 SYDVKM. CDR3 DNA sequence: TGTGCCAGCAGTTTGAGCCCCAGGGGAGGCGCTGAAGCTTTCTTT. It is translated as CASSLSPRGGAEAFF.